The 24 T cell receptor beta chains listed next were all sequenced from one sample in a study of OX40 agonist ivuxolimab in advanced cancers. The method was immunoSEQ multiplex PCR; TCRdb's version includes in-frame clones alone and lacks a portion of them. This repertoire shows around 19,000 clones, around 79% found once; its top ten account for less than 20%. This specimen consisted of CD4+ or CD8+ T cells sorted from blood, obtained in a trial of the OX40 agonist ivuxolimab. Receptors originate from an adult with an advanced solid tumor such as melanoma, head and neck, liver or kidney cancer.

This chain links TRBV5-6 with TRBJ2-1, with D unresolved. This CDR3 contains 11 residues. CDR1 is SGHDT and CDR2 is YYEEEE in the germline V gene. V gave up 0 bases and J gave up 8 bases, with 3 bases separating them. The CDR3 bases are TGTGCCAGCAGCTTGGGCTATGAGCAGTTCTTC. This sequence encodes CASSLGYEQFF. The variable domain in full, completed from reference TRBV5-6 and TRBJ2-1, reads DAGVTQSPTHLIKTRGQQVTLRCSPKSGHDTVSWYQQALGQGPQFIFQYYEEEERQRGNFPDRFSGHQFPNYSSELNVNALLLGDSALYLCASSLGYEQFFGPGTRLTVL.

The rearrangement uses TRBV7-9 and TRBJ2-3, with TRBD2 matching 7 bases. Looked up from germline, CDR1 is SEHNR and CDR2 is FQNEAQ (reference sequence). There are 15 residues in the CDR3. The V segment lost 4 bases and the J segment 0 bases; nucleotides outside the gene matches: 4. CDR3 amino acids: CASSSSGASTDTQYF. CDR3 sequence (DNA): TGTGCCAGCAGCTCTAGCGGTGCTAGCACAGATACGCAGTATTTT. Looking up the rest from reference TRBV7-9 and TRBJ2-3 gives the full variable domain: DTGVSQNPRHKITKRGQNVTFRCDPISEHNRLYWYRQTLGQGPEFLTYFQNEAQLEKSRLLSDRFSAERPKGSFSTLEIQRTEQGDSAMYLCASSSSGASTDTQYFGPGTRLTVL.

This chain joins TRBV5-1 and TRBJ2-5; 8 bases line up with TRBD1. Matching the DNA end better, TRBJ2-7 makes the J call doubtful. Germline CDR1 reads SGHRS; CDR2 reads YFSETQ. CDR3 size: 14 residues. CDR3 sequence (DNA): TGCGCCAGCAGCTGGAACCCAGGGGGCAACGAGCAGTACTTC. This gives the protein CASSWNPGGNEQYF.

This chain links TRBV19 with TRBJ2-7; D gene unclear. This CDR3 region has 14 residues. V lost 3 bases and J lost 4, with 13 bases in between. Germline assignment: CDR1 LNHDA and CDR2 SQIVND (reference sequence). Here the CDR3 reads CASSILGSVYEQYF. The CDR3 DNA follows: TGTGCCAGTAGTATTTTGGGAAGTGTGTACGAGCAGTACTTC.

The chain joins TRBV5-6 to TRBJ2-2; a weak D match, TRBD1 (5 bases). Germline V CDR1 and CDR2: SGHDT, YYEEEE. The CDR3 length is 13 residues. With 10 bases removed from V and 7 bases from J, the gap between germline ends came to 17 bases. The CDR3 protein is CASLKGFGGELFF. For the CDR3, the DNA is TGTGCCTCTTTGAAGGGGTTCGGCGGGGAGCTGTTTTTT. The whole variable domain, remainder taken from reference TRBV5-6 and TRBJ2-2, is DAGVTQSPTHLIKTRGQQVTLRCSPKSGHDTVSWYQQALGQGPQFIFQYYEEEERQRGNFPDRFSGHQFPNYSSELNVNALLLGDSALYLCASLKGFGGELFFGEGSRLTVL.

The rearrangement links TRBV7-9 to TRBJ2-5; the D is unclear. CDR1 is SEHNR and CDR2 is FQNEAQ in the germline V gene (reference sequence). This CDR3 contains 14 residues. V dropped 3 bases and J dropped 3 bases, with 11 bases sitting between them. The CDR3 region has the DNA TGTGCCAGCAGCTTCGCAAGGAGAGAAGAGACCCAGTACTTC. Translating it yields CASSFARREETQYF.

This clone was detected only once. V is TRBV7-9 and J is TRBJ2-1; unclear D gene. Germline CDR1 is SEHNR and CDR2 is FQNEAQ (reference sequence). This CDR3 is 14 amino acids long. V was shortened by 0 bases and J by 7 bases, with 10 bases between the two germline ends. The CDR3 region has the DNA TGTGCCAGCAGCTTAGCGGCCTGGAGTAATGAGCAGTTCTTC. As protein: CASSLAAWSNEQFF.

The rearrangement links TRBV11-2 to TRBJ1-1; D is ambiguous. The CDR3 totals 13 residues. Germline loops: CDR1 SGHAT, CDR2 FQNNGV. The V and J ends lost 7 bases and 6 bases respectively, with 15 bases between them. CDR3 coding DNA: TGTGCCAGCACCCAGATGTACGGAGCTGAAGCTTTCTTT. Translated: CASTQMYGAEAFF. Complete variable domain (other parts from reference TRBV11-2 and TRBJ1-1): EAGVAQSPRYKIIEKRQSVAFWCNPISGHATLYWYQQILGQGPKLLIQFQNNGVVDDSQLPKDRFSAERLKGVDSTLKIQPAKLEDSAVYLCASTQMYGAEAFFGQGTRLTVV.

This clone counts as medium-sized (0.01 to 0.1%). The sample carries other DNA sequences with the same CDR3. The chain recombines TRBV6-5 with TRBJ1-2; D may be TRBD1 (6 bases). The CDR3 totals 13 residues. Trimming pared 5 bases from V and 2 bases from J, leaving 9 bases between. CDR1 MNHEY and CDR2 SVGAGI come from the germline V gene. CDR3 region: CASSPTGNYGYTF. CDR3 DNA sequence: TGTGCCAGCAGTCCTACAGGGAACTATGGCTACACCTTC.

This chain links TRBV21-1 with TRBJ2-6; the D call in the table, TRBD2, was not verified against the DNA. TRBV21-1 is given as a pseudogene. CDR3 length: 20 residues. The CDR3 DNA is TGTGCCAGCAGCAAAGAAGGTTGGAGGGTGGATGGATCCGGGGCCAACGTCCTGACTTTC. Translation gives CASSKEGWRVDGSGANVLTF.

This clone has only one observation. The chain is built from TRBV5-6 and TRBJ2-5; the match to TRBD1 covers 7 bases. Germline V gives CDR1 SGHDT, CDR2 YYEEEE. The CDR3 spans 15 residues. V shed 4 bases, J shed 5 bases, and the junction held 11 bases outside the gene matches. The CDR3 here is CASSVGQKGSETQYF. The DNA of the CDR3 is TGTGCCAGCAGCGTGGGACAGAAGGGGTCGGAGACCCAGTACTTC. Full variable domain (remainder filled in from reference TRBV5-6 and TRBJ2-5): DAGVTQSPTHLIKTRGQQVTLRCSPKSGHDTVSWYQQALGQGPQFIFQYYEEEERQRGNFPDRFSGHQFPNYSSELNVNALLLGDSALYLCASSVGQKGSETQYFGPGTRLLVL.

This clone came up a few times. The chain employs TRBV4-2 and TRBJ2-7; 9 nucleotides align to TRBD2. V lost 4 bases and J lost 4; bases outside the gene matches: 11. The germline gives CDR1 LGHNA, CDR2 YNFKEQ. CDR3 size: 16 residues. Here the CDR3 reads CASSPRASGDLYEQYF. The CDR3 DNA sequence: TGTGCCAGCAGCCCAAGGGCTAGCGGGGACCTATACGAGCAGTACTTC.

This clone was counted only a few times. One end of the junction fails to match germline, which may point to a read error. The chain combines TRBV7-7 with TRBJ2-2; D call uncertain. The CDR3 is 16 residues long. Germline lookup yields CDR1 SSHAT and CDR2 FNYEAQ (reference sequence). The CDR3 loop reads CASSSQPATQNGELFF. The CDR3 coding sequence is TGTGCTAGCAGCTCCCAACCGGCAACCCAGAACGGGGAGCTGTTTTTT.

The table lists this clone with a count of one. The chain recombines TRBV4-1 with TRBJ2-2, with D perhaps TRBD1 or TRBD2 (5 bases each). Germline V gene data show CDR1 as MGHRA and CDR2 as YSYEKL. The ends were cut back, 5 bases at V and 6 bases at J, with 16 bases in the middle. This CDR3 comprises 15 residues. The CDR3: CASSIRPRDPGELFF. The CDR3 DNA reads TGCGCCAGCAGCATAAGACCCAGGGACCCCGGGGAGCTGTTTTTT.

The chain carries TRBV19 and TRBJ1-3, with 7 bases identical to TRBD1. The CDR3 covers 15 residues. CDR1 and CDR2 from the germline V gene are LNHDA and SQIVND (reference sequence). The trim removed 4 bases at V and 2 bases at J, leaving 5 bases unmatched. CDR3 residues: CASSNKGAPGNTIYF. The CDR3, as DNA: TGTGCCAGTAGTAACAAGGGGGCGCCTGGAAACACCATATATTTT.

V usage is TRBV5-6 and J usage is TRBJ2-7; 7 nucleotides line up with TRBD1. The CDR3 consists of 15 residues. The V gene's germline CDR1 is SGHDT and CDR2 YYEEEE. Trimming cost V 4 bases and J 0 bases; bases outside gene matches: 7. In DNA, the CDR3 is TGTGCCAGCAGCCGGGACAGTTTGAACTCCTACGAGCAGTACTTC. This codes for CASSRDSLNSYEQYF.

The chain uses TRBV5-6 and TRBJ1-2, with a tentative D call TRBD1 (5 bases). V was cut by 3 bases and J by 2 bases, with 8 bases left in between. The CDR3 covers 13 residues. Germline V gene data show CDR1 as SGHDT and CDR2 as YYEEEE. CDR3 DNA sequence: TGTGCCAGCAGCTCTCCAGGGAACTATGGCTACACCTTC. Protein sequence: CASSSPGNYGYTF.

The rearrangement joins TRBV19 to TRBJ2-3; no firm D call. Deletions cut 5 bases from V and 2 bases from J, with 8 bases between. Germline V gives CDR1 LNHDA, CDR2 SQIVND (reference sequence). The CDR3 spans 13 residues. The CDR3 reads CASSVGYTDTQYF. CDR3 in DNA: TGTGCCAGTAGTGTAGGGTACACAGATACGCAGTATTTT.

The chain has TRBV28 and TRBJ1-2; D is ambiguous. There are 13 residues in the CDR3. CDR1 and CDR2 (germline): MDHEN, SYDVKM. V dropped 5 bases and J dropped 5 bases, with 12 bases sitting between them. CDR3: CASSVTGFYGYTF. In DNA, the CDR3 is TGTGCCAGCAGTGTTACGGGGTTTTATGGCTACACCTTC.

This chain links TRBV28 with TRBJ1-4, with 10 bases lining up with TRBD1. The CDR3 is made up of 13 amino acids. The trim removed 7 bases at V and 8 bases at J, leaving 4 bases unmatched. Germline CDR1 reads MDHEN; CDR2 reads SYDVKM. CDR3 sequence reads: CASKGQGWEKLFF. The CDR3 region has the DNA TGTGCCAGCAAGGGACAGGGGTGGGAAAAACTGTTTTTT.

CDR3 sequence (DNA): TGTGCCAGCACTCTGGGGGCGTTCACTGAAGCTTTCTTT. This sequence encodes CASTLGAFTEAFF. The chain employs TRBV14 and TRBJ1-1; D perhaps matches TRBD1 (6 bases). Trimming removed 7 bases from V and 4 bases from J, with 13 bases in between. The CDR3 spans 13 residues. Germline lookup yields CDR1 SGHDN and CDR2 FVKESK.

The chain recombines TRBV6-5 with TRBJ1-4, with D uncertain. Trimming removed 2 bases from V and 3 bases from J, with 13 bases in between. The length of the CDR3 is 16 residues. CDR1 MNHEY and CDR2 SVGAGI come from the germline V gene. For the CDR3, the DNA is TGTGCCAGCAGTTACGGGATTTGGCCACCTAATGAAAAACTGTTTTTT. Its protein product is CASSYGIWPPNEKLFF.

V is TRBV7-2 and J is TRBJ2-3; TRBD2 matches 9 bases. Germline V CDR1 and CDR2: SGHTA, FQGNSA. The trim removed 2 bases at V and 2 bases at J, leaving 8 bases unmatched. The CDR3 has 17 amino acids. CDR3 DNA: TGTGCCAGCAGCTTATTGGGCGGGGGGGCCTCCACAGATACGCAGTATTTT. Translating gives CASSLLGGGASTDTQYF.

The rearrangement joins TRBV7-9 to TRBJ2-7; possible D gene TRBD1, 5 bases. Trimming removed 1 base at V and 3 bases at J, with 19 bases between. Looked up from germline, CDR1 is SEHNR and CDR2 is FQNEAQ (reference sequence). The CDR3 totals 17 residues. The DNA for the CDR3 is TGTGCCAGCAGCTTAGATAGGGGTCTCACCCTCGTCTACGAGCAGTACTTC. This codes for CASSLDRGLTLVYEQYF.